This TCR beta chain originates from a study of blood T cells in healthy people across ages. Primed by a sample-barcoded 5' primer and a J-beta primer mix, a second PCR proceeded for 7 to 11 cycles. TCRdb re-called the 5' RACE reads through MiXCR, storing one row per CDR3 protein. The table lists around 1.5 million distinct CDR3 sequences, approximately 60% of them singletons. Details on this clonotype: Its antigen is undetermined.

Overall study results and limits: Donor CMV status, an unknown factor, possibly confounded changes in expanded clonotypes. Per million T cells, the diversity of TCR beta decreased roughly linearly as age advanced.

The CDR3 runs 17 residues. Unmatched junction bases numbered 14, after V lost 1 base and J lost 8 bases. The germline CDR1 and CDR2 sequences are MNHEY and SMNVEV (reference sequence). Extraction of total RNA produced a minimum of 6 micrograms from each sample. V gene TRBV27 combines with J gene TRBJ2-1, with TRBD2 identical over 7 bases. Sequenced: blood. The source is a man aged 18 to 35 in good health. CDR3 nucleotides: TGTGCCAGCAGTTTATGGGGAGGGGACGAGCTGACTTATGAGCAGTTCTTC. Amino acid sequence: CASSLWGGDELTYEQFF.